Below, 29 T cell receptor beta chains from the same sample are listed, as sequenced in a study of T-cell memory formation after mild COVID-19. TCRdb used MiXCR to reprocess the 5' RACE reads, holding one entry per CDR3 protein. The table shows under 200,000 distinct CDR3 sequences, with about 9.9% occurring only once. The sequenced sample consisted of PBMCs or a T cell subset sorted from them (not recorded which). These receptors came from a man aged 18 to 30 who had mild COVID-19 (a few samples of this study predate the infection). Cell type and time point are not known.

The chain is built from TRBV5-1 and TRBJ2-5, with TRBD2 as a possible D gene (6 bases). There are 16 residues in the CDR3. Looked up from germline, CDR1 is SGHRS and CDR2 is YFSETQ. Trimming pared 2 bases from V and 5 bases from J, leaving 19 bases between. The CDR3 spells CASSFTSDVGGETQYF. The CDR3 DNA follows: TGCGCCAGCAGCTTCACTTCAGACGTTGGAGGGGAGACCCAGTACTTC.

The chain employs TRBV7-8 and TRBJ2-1; 11 positions agree with TRBD2. V was pared by 7 bases and J by 6 bases, with 11 bases of the junction left unmatched. CDR3 length: 16 amino acids. Germline-derived CDR1 and CDR2 are SGHVS and FQNEAQ. The CDR3, as DNA: TGTGCCAGCATCGTCAGATTAGCGGGGGGGATCAATGAGCAGTTCTTC. It specifies CASIVRLAGGINEQFF.

This clonotype was counted many times. The genes are TRBV5-1 and TRBJ2-3; 8 positions match TRBD1. CDR1 SGHRS and CDR2 YFSETQ come from the germline V gene. The CDR3 is made up of 14 amino acids. With V trimmed by 4 bases and J by 4 bases, 5 bases remained unmatched. Here the CDR3 reads CASSRAQGADTQYF. CDR3 nucleotides: TGCGCCAGCAGCCGTGCACAGGGGGCAGATACGCAGTATTTT.

The V and J genes are TRBV6-2 or TRBV6-3 and TRBJ2-7, with D tentatively TRBD1 (6 bases). The CDR3 extends over 13 amino acids. The germline V gene encodes CDR1 MNHEY and CDR2 SVGEGT. V shed 5 bases and J shed 2 bases, with 10 bases lying between them. CDR3 sequence reads: CASSRTDTYEQYV. The CDR3 DNA reads TGTGCCAGCAGTAGGACAGACACCTACGAGCAGTACGTC.

This clonotype was observed a few times. The J gene is TRBJ1-1, the V gene TRBV18; no clear D. V shed 2 bases and J shed 0 bases, with 7 bases lying between them. The CDR3 length is 14 residues. The germline gives CDR1 KGHSH, CDR2 LQKENI. The CDR3 nucleotides read TGTGCCAGCTCACCAGGCAGCCTGAACACTGAAGCTTTCTTT. It codes for CASSPGSLNTEAFF.

The chain couples TRBV5-1 to TRBJ2-5, with D possibly being TRBD1 (6 bases). This CDR3 has 14 residues. V was trimmed by 0 bases and J by 4 bases, leaving 10 bases between them. CDR1 and CDR2 from the germline V gene are SGHRS and YFSETQ. The CDR3 DNA sequence: TGCGCCAGCAGCTTGGGAGGGACACGAGAGACCCAGTACTTC. Its protein is CASSLGGTRETQYF.

This clonotype was detected only a few times. The chain uses TRBV7-2 and TRBJ2-2; D is possibly TRBD1 or TRBD2 (6 bases each). Germline V gives CDR1 SGHTA, CDR2 FQGNSA. With 5 bases removed from V and 0 bases from J, the gap between germline ends came to 10 bases. CDR3 length: 15 residues. This chain's CDR3 is CASSNRGPNTGELFF. CDR3 sequence (DNA): TGTGCCAGCAGCAATCGGGGGCCGAACACCGGGGAGCTGTTTTTT.

The chain joins TRBV6-7 to TRBJ2-1; D is perhaps TRBD2 (6 bases). TRBV6-7 is an ORF for which the function is uncertain. Trimming shortened V by 5 bases and J by 0 bases, and 17 bases separated the two germline ends. The CDR3 has 17 amino acids. CDR3 loop: CASSPGVAGNSYNEQFF. CDR3 DNA sequence: TGTGCCAGCAGTCCCGGGGTGGCGGGGAACTCCTACAATGAGCAGTTCTTC.

This chain connects TRBV5-1 to TRBJ2-1, with D perhaps matching TRBD1 (5 bases). Germline lookup yields CDR1 SGHRS and CDR2 YFSETQ. V lost 4 bases to trimming and J lost 7 bases, with 9 bases between them. This CDR3 is 12 amino acids long. The DNA for the CDR3 is TGCGCCAGCAGCGGGGCAGGGAATGAGCAGTTCTTC. This encodes CASSGAGNEQFF.

This clonotype was counted between two and nine times. J is TRBJ2-6 and V is TRBV6-6, with 10 positions matching TRBD1. V shed 7 bases, J shed 2 bases, and the junction held 8 bases outside the gene matches. The CDR3 totals 17 residues. CDR1 is MNHNY and CDR2 is SVGAGI in the germline V gene (reference sequence). The CDR3 loop is CASTDATGGAGANVLTF. Here the CDR3 DNA reads TGTGCCAGCACTGACGCGACAGGGGGCGCTGGGGCCAACGTCCTGACTTTC.

This clonotype was detected many times. The chain is built from TRBV9 and TRBJ1-5, with 8 bases matching TRBD1. Germline loops: CDR1 SGDLS, CDR2 YYNGEE. CDR3 length equals 18 residues. V lost 4 bases, J lost 4 bases, and 16 bases stayed unmatched. The CDR3 DNA reads TGTGCCAGCAGCCCCGGACAGGGAGGGGGTAAGGTAAATCAGCCCCAGCATTTT. It yields the protein CASSPGQGGGKVNQPQHF.

V is TRBV18 and J is TRBJ2-3; TRBD2 might be the D (6 bases). The CDR3 consists of 14 residues. Germline CDR1 reads KGHSH; CDR2 reads LQKENI. V was cut by 1 base and J by 1 base, with 6 bases left in between. The CDR3 bases are TGTGCCAGCTCACCACGCGGGGGCACAGATACGCAGTATTTT. Protein: CASSPRGGTDTQYF.

The chain joins TRBV29-1 to TRBJ1-2; TRBD1 matches at 10 bases. V lost 2 bases to trimming and J lost 11 bases; unmatched junction nucleotides: 2. The CDR3 runs 11 residues. Germline V gives CDR1 SQVTM, CDR2 ANQGSEA. The CDR3 DNA reads as TGCAGCGTTGAACCGGGACAGGGGTACACCTTC. This sequence encodes CSVEPGQGYTF.

This clonotype was seen more than once but under ten times. The chain couples TRBV9 to TRBJ2-7, with 7 bases aligning to TRBD2. Trimming at V came to 4 bases and at J to 0 bases, leaving 13 bases not matched to a gene. Per the germline V gene, CDR1 is SGDLS and CDR2 is YYNGEE. This CDR3 region has 17 residues. Here the CDR3 DNA reads TGTGCCAGCAGCCCTTTCTCCGGGGGGTTGGTCTCCTACGAGCAGTACTTC. This codes for CASSPFSGGLVSYEQYF.

This clonotype was seen a handful of times. J is TRBJ1-6 and V is TRBV5-1, with D perhaps matching TRBD1 (6 bases). The V gene lost 0 bases and the J gene lost 10 bases, with 14 bases spanning the gap. The CDR3 is 15 amino acids. Germline V CDR1 and CDR2: SGHRS, YFSETQ. The chain's CDR3 is CASSLGVTGGSPLHF. The CDR3 DNA is TGCGCCAGCAGCTTGGGCGTGACAGGCGGATCACCCCTCCACTTT.

The chain recombines TRBV28 with TRBJ2-7, with D possibly TRBD2 on 6 matching bases. The V end lost 5 bases, the J end lost 0 bases, and 14 bases lay between the germline ends. CDR1 and CDR2 (germline): MDHEN, SYDVKM. The CDR3 is 15 amino acids. CDR3 DNA sequence: TGTGCCAGCAGTCCGCATGGGGGGTCCTCCTACGAGCAGTACGTC. The encoded protein is CASSPHGGSSYEQYV.

The chain carries TRBV2 and TRBJ2-3; no clear D gene. Trimming took 6 bases from V and 2 from J, leaving 12 bases between them. CDR3 length equals 14 residues. Germline V gives CDR1 SNHLY, CDR2 FYNNEI. The CDR3 nucleotides are TGTGCCAGCAGCCCAGCAGCCTTCACAGATACGCAGTATTTT. Protein sequence: CASSPAAFTDTQYF.

This clonotype was recorded a few times. This rearrangement joins TRBV20-1 to TRBJ1-2; D may be TRBD1 (6 bases). V gave up 3 bases and J gave up 4 bases, with 9 bases separating them. The CDR3 runs 12 residues. Per germline, CDR1 DFQATT and CDR2 SNEGSKA (reference sequence). CDR3 nucleotide sequence: TGCAGTGCTAGCCAACAGGGCTATGGCTACACCTTC. This translates into CSASQQGYGYTF.

The chain joins TRBV20-1 to TRBJ1-5; D is possibly TRBD1 (5 bases). The CDR3 contains 15 residues. Deletions cut 0 bases from V and 4 bases from J, with 13 bases between. The germline CDR1 and CDR2 sequences are DFQATT and SNEGSKA (reference sequence). CDR3 bases: TGCAGTGCTAGAGATCTACGGGGGGAGAATCAGCCCCAGCATTTT. This encodes CSARDLRGENQPQHF.

This clonotype was counted only a few times. V gene TRBV5-1 combines with J gene TRBJ1-1, with 8 bases fitting TRBD1. The CDR3 loop spans 17 amino acids. J was trimmed by 3 bases and V by 4 bases; bases with no gene match: 14. Germline V lookup: CDR1 SGHRS, CDR2 YFSETQ. CDR3 loop: CASSINRGDRSYTEAFF. CDR3 nucleotides: TGCGCCAGCAGCATAAACAGGGGGGATCGATCGTACACTGAAGCTTTCTTT.

This clonotype appeared a few times. This sequence joins TRBV9 and TRBJ2-7; 7 nucleotides line up with TRBD1. V lost 0 bases and J lost 0; bases outside the gene matches: 0. Germline CDR1 and CDR2: SGDLS and YYNGEE. This CDR3 contains 14 residues. Here the CDR3 reads CASSVGDSSYEQYF. The CDR3 region has the DNA TGTGCCAGCAGCGTAGGGGACAGCTCCTACGAGCAGTACTTC.

This clonotype was recorded a few times. The rearrangement links TRBV9 to TRBJ1-6; TRBD1 matches 10 bases. The CDR3 is 16 amino acids. The J segment lost 8 bases and the V segment lost 0 bases, leaving 5 bases of the junction unmatched. The V gene's germline CDR1 is SGDLS and CDR2 YYNGEE. The CDR3 nucleotides read TGTGCCAGCAGCGTAGGGGGGACAGGGGTGGATTCACCCCTCCACTTT. Amino acids: CASSVGGTGVDSPLHF.

The CDR3 sequence is CASSPGWGSDTQYF. The CDR3 bases are TGCGCCAGCAGCCCGGGCTGGGGGTCAGATACGCAGTATTTT. J is TRBJ2-3 and V is TRBV5-1; D possibly uses TRBD1 or TRBD2 (5 bases each). CDR3 size: 14 residues. V lost 4 bases, J lost 4 bases, and 13 bases lay in between. The germline gives CDR1 SGHRS, CDR2 YFSETQ.

The sample holds a few counts of this clonotype. This chain uses TRBV20-1 with TRBJ1-2, with TRBD1 matching over 9 bases. Germline V gene lookup returns CDR1 DFQATT and CDR2 SNEGSKA (reference sequence). CDR3 length: 16 residues. V was clipped by 5 bases and J by 7 bases; unmatched bases: 17. In nucleotides, the CDR3 is TGCAGTGCTTATCTATCGGACAGGGGCATTTGGGGTGGCTACACCTTC. This encodes CSAYLSDRGIWGGYTF.

This clonotype was seen more than once but under ten times. The V gene is TRBV6-2 or TRBV6-3, the J gene TRBJ2-1; D uncertain. Trimming shortened V by 5 bases and J by 0 bases, and 11 bases separated the two germline ends. CDR1 and CDR2 (germline): MNHEY, SVGEGT. The CDR3 covers 15 residues. The CDR3 DNA reads TGTGCCAGCAGTGCCAGGACGAGCTCCTACAATGAGCAGTTCTTC. This encodes CASSARTSSYNEQFF.

This clonotype appeared a few times. The chain has TRBV10-3 and TRBJ2-3, with 13 bases aligning to TRBD2. Per the germline V gene, CDR1 is ENHRY and CDR2 is SYGVKD. The CDR3 contains 17 residues. Trimming took 7 bases from V and 2 from J; bases not matched to a gene: 9. CDR3 in amino acids: CAIKELAGGPLTDTQYF. The CDR3 DNA reads TGTGCCATCAAGGAACTAGCGGGGGGGCCGCTCACAGATACGCAGTATTTT.

Only a few counts were recorded for this clonotype. The chain employs TRBV18 and TRBJ2-7; D is uncertain. In germline, CDR1 is KGHSH, CDR2 LQKENI. This CDR3 region has 14 residues. V lost 5 bases and J lost 3, with 14 bases in between. The CDR3 region is CASSNRDARYEQYF. CDR3 DNA sequence: TGTGCCAGCTCAAATCGAGACGCTCGCTACGAGCAGTACTTC.

The chain is built from TRBV20-1 and TRBJ1-6; 7 bases map to TRBD1. The germline CDR1 and CDR2 sequences are DFQATT and SNEGSKA (reference sequence). After removal of 1 base from V and 4 bases from J, the junction contained 4 bases not matched to a gene. CDR3 size: 15 residues. The CDR3 nucleotides are TGCAGTGCTAGAGGGACAGGTTTTTATAATTCACCCCTCCACTTT. Its protein product is CSARGTGFYNSPLHF.

This clonotype was counted at least ten times. The J gene is TRBJ2-7, the V gene TRBV4-1; TRBD1 matches at 7 bases. CDR3 size: 17 residues. Trimming removed 0 bases from V and 3 bases from J; junction bases left unmatched: 11. Germline V lookup: CDR1 MGHRA, CDR2 YSYEKL. The CDR3 loop is CASSQDAGTASFYEQYF. DNA for the CDR3: TGCGCCAGCAGCCAAGATGCCGGGACAGCTAGTTTCTACGAGCAGTACTTC.